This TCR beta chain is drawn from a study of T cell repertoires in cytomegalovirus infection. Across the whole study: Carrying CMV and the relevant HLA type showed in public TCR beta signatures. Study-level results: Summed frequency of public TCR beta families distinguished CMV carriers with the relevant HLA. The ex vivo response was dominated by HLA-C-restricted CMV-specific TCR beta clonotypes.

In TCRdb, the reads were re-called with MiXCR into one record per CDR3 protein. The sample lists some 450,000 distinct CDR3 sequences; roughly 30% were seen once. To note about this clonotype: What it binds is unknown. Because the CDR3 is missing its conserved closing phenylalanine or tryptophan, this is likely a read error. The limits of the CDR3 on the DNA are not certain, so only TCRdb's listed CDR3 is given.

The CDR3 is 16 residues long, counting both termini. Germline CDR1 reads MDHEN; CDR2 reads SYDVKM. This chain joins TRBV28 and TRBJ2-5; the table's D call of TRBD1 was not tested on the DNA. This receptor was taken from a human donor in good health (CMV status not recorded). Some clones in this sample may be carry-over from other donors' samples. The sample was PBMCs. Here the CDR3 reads CASSFSPGGEQDTPYC.